This entry features one T cell receptor beta chain sequence. The data belong to a study of blood T cell repertoires in COVID-19. Original processing notes: Estimation of nucleated cell counts relied on the amplification of reference gene primers. Assay used: immunoSEQ multiplex PCR; TCRdb lists only in-frame clones, some missing. Clonal size and the V and J genes are those of that table, whereas D and trimming came from the DNA. The profile shows around 290,000 clones, roughly 90% of them singletons. The CDR3 totals 14 residues. Germline V lookup: CDR1 LNHNV, CDR2 YYDKDF (reference sequence). Trimming left V 1 base short and J 5 bases short, with 11 bases between.

Sequenced material: PBMCs or T cells enriched from blood (not recorded which). The TCR was taken from a woman aged 25 to 39 who had recovered from COVID-19. V usage is TRBV15 and J usage is TRBJ2-5; D remains unclear. CDR3 nucleotide sequence: TGTGCCACCAGCAGAGCTGAGGTTGTGGAGACCCAGTACTTC. Amino acids: CATSRAEVVETQYF. Based on the CDR3 plus reference TRBV15 and TRBJ2-5, the full variable domain is DAMVIQNPRYQVTQFGKPVTLSCSQTLNHNVMYWYQQKSSQAPKLLFHYYDKDFNNEADTPDNFQSRRPNTSFCFLDIRSPGLGDTAMYLCATSRAEVVETQYFGPGTRLLVL.